The rows below give T cell receptor beta chains drawn from one sample of a study of shared T cell receptors in the human thymus. Assay: immunoSEQ multiplex PCR; the TCRdb copy retains only in-frame clones and omits some. The sample includes hundreds of thousands of clones, approximately 89% seen only once; the top ten take 0.0094%. The same data also contributed to another study, on human thymus T cells.

The sequenced material came from thymocytes. The receptors originated from a boy younger than two with a congenital heart defect. CDR3s include the opening cysteine and the closing phenylalanine or tryptophan. A D gene is named only where the DNA matches it firmly. Clone size appears in some rows only: once, few, many, or a class for an expanded clone.

TRBJ2-3	.	TRBD1	TRBV9	TGTGCCAGCAGACCGGGACAGGGGAGCGGTACGCAGTATTTT	CASRPGQGSGTQYF
TRBJ2-2	.	TRBD1	TRBV23-1	TGCGCCAGCAGTCAATTTGGCCAATTGGGTGGCAGGGGGCGCCGGGAGCTGTTTTTT	CASSQFGQLGGRGRRELFF
TRBJ1-1	.	.	TRBV27	TGTGCCAGCAGCCCCAGGGGCCAGATGGCCTCGCGGTCGTGGGGCGTTGTATTT	CASSPRGQMASRSWGVVF
TRBJ1-4	few	TRBD1	TRBV11-2	TGTGCCAGCAGCCCCGACCGGGACAGTGACGATGAAAAACTGTTTTTT	CASSPDRDSDDEKLFF
TRBJ1-1	.	TRBD1	TRBV11-2	TGTGCCAGCAGGAGTCGGGACAGGGAAGCTTTCTTT	CASRSRDREAFF
TRBJ2-1	.	TRBD1	TRBV7-2	TGTGCCAGCAGCAATGGACAGGCTTACAATGAGCAGTTCTTC	CASSNGQAYNEQFF
TRBJ2-7	.	TRBD2	TRBV12-5	TGTGCTAGTGGTCCTAACCCGCTAGCGGGAGGGAGCTCCTACGAGCAGTACTTC	CASGPNPLAGGSSYEQYF
TRBJ2-7	.	TRBD1	TRBV5-4	TGTGCCAGCAGCTTGGGACAGGGACCCTACGAGCAGTACTTC	CASSLGQGPYEQYF
TRBJ1-1	.	.	TRBV11-1	TGTGCCAGCAGCGAATTTCTGGGAGGGACTGAAGCTTTCTTT	CASSEFLGGTEAFF
TRBJ1-1	.	TRBD1	TRBV7-9	TGTGCCAGCAACCCGGACAGGCCGGACACTGAAGCTTTCTTT	CASNPDRPDTEAFF
TRBJ2-7	.	TRBD1	TRBV7-2	TGTGCCAGCAGCGACGGGACAGGATCCTACGAGCAGTACTTC	CASSDGTGSYEQYF
TRBJ1-5	.	.	TRBV30	TGTGCCTGGAGCCCAAGGACAAGGAATCAGCCCCAGCATTTT	CAWSPRTRNQPQHF
TRBJ2-7	.	.	TRBV4-3	TGCGCCAGCAGCCAAGATAGAGCCCACCTCGGCTACGAGCAGTACTTC	CASSQDRAHLGYEQYF
TRBJ2-7	.	.	TRBV6-5	TGTGCCAGCAGTCTCCTTCAAAGGCCGACATACGAGCAGTACTTC	CASSLLQRPTYEQYF
TRBJ2-1	.	.	TRBV30	TGTGCCTGGAGTGTGAGGGGGGGTGAGCAGTTCTTC	CAWSVRGGEQFF
TRBJ1-2	.	.	TRBV14	TGTGCCAGCAGCCAGGGGGAGGACTATGGCTACACCTTC	CASSQGEDYGYTF
TRBJ1-1	.	.	TRBV11-1	TGTGCCAGCAGCTTTATGAACACTGAAGCTTTCTTT	CASSFMNTEAFF
TRBJ2-2	.	.	TRBV9	TGTGCCAGCTCTTCCTTGAGCGGGCGGGCTGAACCCGGGGAGCTGTTTTTT	CASSSLSGRAEPGELFF
TRBJ2-2	.	TRBD1	TRBV14	TGTGCCAGCAGCCAGGGACAGGGGCCCGGGGAGCTGTTTTTT	CASSQGQGPGELFF
TRBJ2-3	once	TRBD2	TRBV7-6	TGTGCCAGCAGCATAAGCGGGAGCGGCACAGATACGCAGTATTTT	CASSISGSGTDTQYF
TRBJ2-7	.	TRBD2	TRBV5-1	TGCGCCAGCAGGTTACGACTAGCTGCAGAGCAGTACTTC	CASRLRLAAEQYF
TRBJ2-7	once	TRBD1	TRBV25-1	TGTGCCAGCAGTCCGGGACAGGGAGATTACGAGCAGTACTTC	CASSPGQGDYEQYF
TRBJ1-4	.	TRBD1	TRBV30	TGTGCCTGGAAGGACAGGGAGGCTTTTGAAAAACTGTTTTTT	CAWKDREAFEKLFF
TRBJ2-1	.	TRBD1	TRBV28	TGTGCCAGCACCCACGGGACAGGGGACTACAATGAGCAGTTCTTC	CASTHGTGDYNEQFF
TRBJ2-2	.	TRBD2	TRBV9	TGTGCCAGCAGCTCCCCGGGGGGATTGAACACCGGGGAGCTGTTTTTT	CASSSPGGLNTGELFF
TRBJ2-1	.	.	TRBV25-1	TGTGCCAGCAGTGTGGGCAGGATCTCCTACAATGAGCAGTTCTTC	CASSVGRISYNEQFF
TRBJ2-7	.	.	TRBV27	TGTGCCAGCGGCGACAGGTTCTACGAGCAGTACTTC	CASGDRFYEQYF
TRBJ2-2	.	.	TRBV6-5	TGTGCCAGCAGTCCCAGAGGGCCCACCGGGGAGCTGTTTTTT	CASSPRGPTGELFF
TRBJ2-1	once	TRBD2	TRBV30	TGTGCCTGGGCTAGCGGGAGCAACTACAATGAGCAGTTCTTC	CAWASGSNYNEQFF
TRBJ2-4	.	TRBD1	TRBV10-2	TGCGCCAGCAGTGAGCCACAGACAGGGGCCCCTTTTCTAGCCAAAAACATTCAGTACTTC	CASSEPQTGAPFLAKNIQYF
TRBJ1-4	.	.	TRBV28	TGTGCCAGCAGTCCCCCAGACGGACAGAAAACAACTAATGAAAAACTGTTTTTT	CASSPPDGQKTTNEKLFF
TRBJ2-3	.	.	TRBV19	TGTGCCAGTATCGGAGGCGGGCTGAGCACAGATACGCAGTATTTT	CASIGGGLSTDTQYF
TRBJ1-3	.	.	TRBV4-1	TGCGCCAGCAGCCAAGATAGGGGCGTGACAGACCCCTCTGGAAACACCATATATTTT	CASSQDRGVTDPSGNTIYF
TRBJ2-5	.	TRBD1	TRBV4-1	TGCGCCAGCAGCCAAGATCCTGGAGGACAGGGGGCGGAGGAGACCCAGTACTTC	CASSQDPGGQGAEETQYF
TRBJ1-1	once	.	TRBV4-3	TGCGCCAGCAGCCAAGATCTGCCCGCGGGGGAAGCTTTCTTT	CASSQDLPAGEAFF
TRBJ2-5	.	.	TRBV27	TGTGCCAGCAGTTTCAGGGCTCAGGACCAAGAGACCCAGTACTTC	CASSFRAQDQETQYF
TRBJ2-2	.	.	TRBV5-1	TGCGCCAGCAGCTTGGCCCTTAGCGGAACTAACCCACCGACGAACACCGGGGAGCTGTTTTTT	CASSLALSGTNPPTNTGELFF
TRBJ2-2	.	.	TRBV7-4	TGTGCCAGCAGTTCGGACAGCGACCCCGGGGAGCTGTTTTTT	CASSSDSDPGELFF
TRBJ2-3	.	TRBD2	TRBV27	TGTGCCAGCAGTTTAACCCTAGCGGCTAGCACAGATACGCAGTATTTT	CASSLTLAASTDTQYF
TRBJ2-5	once	TRBD1	TRBV4-3	TGCGCCAGCAGCCACGTGGGACAGGGGGCGGCCCAGTACTTC	CASSHVGQGAAQYF
TRBJ1-4	.	.	TRBV15	TGTGCCACCAAGATCGGTTTTTCTGAAAAACTGTTTTTT	CATKIGFSEKLFF
TRBJ1-1	.	.	TRBV9	TGTGCCAGCAGGGAGTTAGGGGAAGCGAACACTGAAGCTTTCTTT	CASRELGEANTEAFF